The entry that follows covers one T cell receptor beta chain sequence. Its matching antigen is unknown. The data were obtained in a study of vaccination and CD4 T cells after COVID-19. Study-wide context: Two of the convalescents were Hispanic, and convalescents were six males and four females.

Oncomine TCR Beta short-read sequencing was applied to DNA from cultured CD4+ T cells. TCRdb analysed the PCR reads with MiXCR anew, one entry per CDR3 protein. Of about 16,000 distinct CDR3 sequences in the sample, 45% to 55% were seen once. In germline, CDR1 is LNHDA, CDR2 SQIVND (reference sequence). This CDR3 has 15 residues. V shed 4 bases and J 6 bases; nucleotides not matched to a gene: 7. Treatment described: approximately 11-day PBMC culture with coronavirus spike peptide pools or control peptides (ViraFEST assay). The sample comprised CD4+ T cells from blood, cultured in vitro. This clonotype was obtained from a human donor who had recovered from COVID-19. The rearrangement links TRBV19 to TRBJ2-2; 8 positions agree with TRBD1. CDR3 loop: CASSRTGQLAGELFF. The CDR3 DNA is TGTGCCAGTAGTAGGACAGGGCAATTGGCCGGGGAGCTGTTTTTT. The whole variable domain, filled in from reference TRBV19 and TRBJ2-2, reads DGGITQSPKYLFRKEGQNVTLSCEQNLNHDAMYWYRQDPGQGLRLIYYSQIVNDFQKGDIAEGYSVSREKKESFPLTVTSAQKNPTAFYLCASSRTGQLAGELFFGEGSRLTVL.